Sequencing of this T cell receptor (beta chain) was carried out in a study of cytomegalovirus exposure and HLA in healthy donors. PCR employed 60 Vbeta and 13 Jbeta primers. Libraries were prepared by immunoSEQ multiplex PCR; TCRdb keeps only in-frame clonotypes and omits some of them. The table lists about 160,000 clones, around 80% of them singletons. The CDR3 sequence is 16 residues long. V was trimmed by 1 base and J by 7 bases, leaving 17 bases between them. Germline CDR1 SEHNR, CDR2 FQNEAQ (reference sequence). The chain couples TRBV7-9 to TRBJ2-1, with a weak D call TRBD2 (6 bases). Source material: PBMCs. The receptor was isolated from a young man in good health and CMV-seronegative. CDR3 DNA: TGTGCCAGCAGCTTAGAGGGTGCGAGCGGGTGGAATGAGCAGTTCTTC. Residues: CASSLEGASGWNEQFF.